This T cell receptor beta chain emerged from a study of blood T cell repertoires in COVID-19 (TCRdb year 2020). Regarding the research as a whole: Samples from collaborators originated in the United States, Italy and Spain and spanned both the acute and convalescent phases of COVID-19. The prospective study material was composed of cDNA or gDNA derived from T cells, B-cell-depleted T cells, or PBMCs. Subjects who had been exposed to COVID-19, were actively infected with it, or had recovered from it provided the deeply sampled blood TCRbeta repertoires that made up the dataset. The repertoires were made available in a free public database intended to serve as a resource for research on the immune response to SARS-CoV-2. Samples came from the ongoing ImmuneRACE study (first 160 participants) plus 1,254 subjects from 6 global collaborators. Sample metadata almost always included a de-identified subject ID, COVID-19 status, age in years and sex. Where available, HLA class I and class II types were obtained from metadata supplied by the sample provider rather than from assay-based typing.

Trimming accounts for 4 bases at V and 2 bases at J, while the number of junction bases matched to no gene is 5. The CDR3 spans 16 residues, from the cysteine through the phenylalanine. The CDR3 DNA has 48 bases and is translated from base 1. CDR1 and CDR2, per the germline V gene, are MNHEY and SVGAGI. The immunoSEQ Assay, a bias-controlled multiplex PCR, was used to amplify TCRbeta CDR3 regions from genomic DNA. Processing in the source paper ran as follows. The number of nucleated cells in each sample was estimated by amplification of reference gene primers within the assay. To quantify the absolute abundance of each unique TCRbeta CDR3 rearrangement, sequence reads were collapsed and filtered. Productive Simpson clonality was computed per sample as the square root of Simpson's diversity index over productive rearrangements. The table was pulled from immuneACCESS by TCRdb, which kept in-frame rearrangements only. Such tables lose some clones; where checked, under half of the loss comes from unresolved V genes, and the rest has no known cause. V, J and clone size derive from that table, while D and trimming were established from the DNA sequence. Present in this sample are around 320,000 clones, roughly nine tenths of which were seen just once. Roughly 3.6% of the sample is taken by the ten largest.

Concerning this clone itself: The target of this receptor is not known. Per-nucleotide qualities are absent, and no much larger clonotype sits a single base away. Other nucleotide sequences in the sample specify the same CDR3.

Enrolling through a virtual design, the prospective study's participants ranged in age from roughly 18 to 89 years and lived across some 23 United States geographic areas. Cohort assignment in the prospective study relied on participant-reported clinical history from a screening survey and a study questionnaire. A participant counted as exposed if, within 2 weeks of entering the study, that participant had been in contact with someone who had a PCR-confirmed or clinician-diagnosed COVID-19 case. Each participant in the prospective study had whole blood, serum and a nasopharyngeal or oropharyngeal swab collected by mobile phlebotomists. Participants in the prospective study had the option to provide additional blood draws and questionnaires over a roughly 2-month period. Before DNA extraction, blood samples from the prospective study were shipped at room temperature or frozen. Broader findings and caveats from the paper: How much clinical and demographic metadata was included differed by source and by participant, and the metadata was provided uncurated.

The sequencing input was PBMCs or T cells enriched from blood (not recorded which). This TCR was recovered from a woman in her thirties who had been exposed to COVID-19. The chain joins TRBV6-5 to TRBJ1-5; 10 bases in the junction line up with TRBD1. The CDR3 amino acid sequence is: CASSSTGTGGNQPQHF. The sequenced DNA is TGTGCCAGCAGTTCCACCGGGACAGGGGGCAATCAGCCCCAGCATTTT.